These T cell receptor beta chains were read from a single sample in a study of regulatory T cells in long-lasting Graves disease. MiXCR, applied by TCRdb to the multiplex PCR reads, yields one record per CDR3 protein. The sample lists 400,000 to 500,000 distinct CDR3 sequences, about 17% seen once, with about 10% in the top ten. The data also belong to a second study, concerning T cells in Graves' hyperthyroidism and ophthalmopathy.

Specimen: peripheral blood mononuclear cells (PBMCs), collected at new diagnosis, from a patient treated with antithyroid drugs. Receptors were obtained from a woman younger than 45 with Graves disease. The CDR3 runs from the conserved cysteine through the conserved F or W. D genes are given only for firm matches. Size values are once, few and many counts, or a class for expanded clones, and some rows have none.

j_gene: TRBJ2-7; d_gene: NA; len: 13; v_gene: TRBV6-1; abundance: many; CDR3nt: TGTGCCAGCGGGGACGGATCCTCCTACGAGCAGTACTTC; CDR3aa: CASGDGSSYEQYF
j_gene: TRBJ2-7; d_gene: TRBD2; len: 14; v_gene: TRBV20-1; abundance: NA; CDR3nt: TGCAGTGCACCCGGGACTAGCGAGGCCTACGAGCAGTACTTC; CDR3aa: CSAPGTSEAYEQYF
j_gene: TRBJ2-3; d_gene: TRBD2; len: 16; v_gene: TRBV7-6; abundance: many; CDR3nt: TGTGCCAGCAGCCTTCGTGGGGCGGGAGGCACAGATACGCAGTATTTT; CDR3aa: CASSLRGAGGTDTQYF
j_gene: TRBJ1-1; d_gene: NA; len: 14; v_gene: TRBV7-9; abundance: many; CDR3nt: TGTGCCAGCAGCTTAACCGGGACACCTAGGGGAGCTTTCTTT; CDR3aa: CASSLTGTPRGAFF
j_gene: TRBJ2-2; d_gene: NA; len: 15; v_gene: TRBV24-1; abundance: NA; CDR3nt: TGTGCCACCAGTGATTTCAAGGGTTCCTTCGGGGAGCTGTTTTTT; CDR3aa: CATSDFKGSFGELFF
j_gene: TRBJ2-1; d_gene: NA; len: 15; v_gene: TRBV7-2; abundance: few; CDR3nt: TGTGCCAGCAGCTTAAAAGCTCCCTCCTACAATGAGCAGTTCTTC; CDR3aa: CASSLKAPSYNEQFF
j_gene: TRBJ2-1; d_gene: NA; len: 16; v_gene: TRBV10-1; abundance: many; CDR3nt: TGCGCCAGCAGTAAGGGCGGAGGGGGCTCCTACAATGAGCAGTTCTTC; CDR3aa: CASSKGGGGSYNEQFF
j_gene: TRBJ2-7; d_gene: TRBD2; len: 16; v_gene: TRBV11-2; abundance: many; CDR3nt: TGTGCCAGCAGCCACGGGACTAGCGGGAGGGTATACGAGCAGTACTTC; CDR3aa: CASSHGTSGRVYEQYF
j_gene: TRBJ1-1; d_gene: NA; len: 14; v_gene: TRBV6-1; abundance: few; CDR3nt: TGTGCCAGACCACGGGACACTATGAACACTGAAGCTTTCTTT; CDR3aa: CARPRDTMNTEAFF
j_gene: TRBJ1-5; d_gene: TRBD1; len: 16; v_gene: TRBV27; abundance: NA; CDR3nt: TGTGCCAGCAGTCAGGGACAGGGCCCCAGTTTTTGGCCCCAGCATTTT; CDR3aa: CASSQGQGPSFWPQHF
j_gene: TRBJ2-1; d_gene: TRBD2; len: 15; v_gene: TRBV4-2; abundance: many; CDR3nt: TGTGCCAGCAGCGCCAACGGGAGGGCCATAGGTGAGCAGTTCTTC; CDR3aa: CASSANGRAIGEQFF
j_gene: TRBJ1-1; d_gene: NA; len: 16; v_gene: TRBV4-1; abundance: few; CDR3nt: TGCGCCAGCAGAGCACGCCTATCGCTGATGAACACTGAAGCTTTCTTT; CDR3aa: CASRARLSLMNTEAFF
j_gene: TRBJ2-7; d_gene: NA; len: 12; v_gene: TRBV3-1; abundance: many; CDR3nt: TGTGCCAGCAGCAACCCTAGCGTCGGGCAGTACTTC; CDR3aa: CASSNPSVGQYF
j_gene: TRBJ2-7; d_gene: TRBD1; len: 13; v_gene: TRBV12-3/TRBV12-4; abundance: many; CDR3nt: TGTGCCAGCAGTTTAGGACAGGGGATTGAGCAGTACTTC; CDR3aa: CASSLGQGIEQYF
j_gene: TRBJ2-7; d_gene: TRBD2; len: 16; v_gene: TRBV12-3/TRBV12-4; abundance: many; CDR3nt: TGTGCCAGCAGTTCTCCGGGACTAGCGGGAGGTTACGAGCAGTACTTC; CDR3aa: CASSSPGLAGGYEQYF
j_gene: TRBJ2-1; d_gene: TRBD2; len: 14; v_gene: TRBV20-1; abundance: many; CDR3nt: TGCAGTACCGGGGAACTAGCGGGGCAGAGTGAGCAGTTCTTC; CDR3aa: CSTGELAGQSEQFF
j_gene: TRBJ1-2; d_gene: NA; len: 12; v_gene: TRBV27; abundance: few; CDR3nt: TGTGCCAGCAGTTCTACTAACTATGGCTACACCTTC; CDR3aa: CASSSTNYGYTF
j_gene: TRBJ2-1; d_gene: TRBD2; len: 21; v_gene: TRBV30; abundance: many; CDR3nt: TGTGCCTGGAGTGCCATCAGTAGCGGTGGGAGGGCCTTCGGCTCCTACAATGAGCAGTTCTTC; CDR3aa: CAWSAISSGGRAFGSYNEQFF
j_gene: TRBJ2-1; d_gene: TRBD2; len: 14; v_gene: TRBV6-5; abundance: NA; CDR3nt: TGTGCCAGCAGTTACCGGGGGGTGTACAATGAGCAGTTCTTC; CDR3aa: CASSYRGVYNEQFF
j_gene: TRBJ2-3; d_gene: NA; len: 14; v_gene: TRBV28; abundance: many; CDR3nt: TGTGCCAGCAATAGGGAACCGAGCACAGATACGCAGTATTTT; CDR3aa: CASNREPSTDTQYF
j_gene: TRBJ1-1; d_gene: NA; len: 13; v_gene: TRBV6-1; abundance: many; CDR3nt: TGTGCCAGCAGCGGTCGAACCTGGACTGAAGCTTTCTTT; CDR3aa: CASSGRTWTEAFF
j_gene: TRBJ1-5; d_gene: NA; len: 15; v_gene: TRBV6-2/TRBV6-3; abundance: NA; CDR3nt: TGTGCCAGCAGTTACCCTGATCTCGTGGGGCAGCCCCAGCATTTT; CDR3aa: CASSYPDLVGQPQHF
j_gene: TRBJ2-4; d_gene: TRBD1; len: 12; v_gene: TRBV5-5; abundance: NA; CDR3nt: TGTGCCAGCAGCTCAGGGGGAAACATTCAGTACTTC; CDR3aa: CASSSGGNIQYF